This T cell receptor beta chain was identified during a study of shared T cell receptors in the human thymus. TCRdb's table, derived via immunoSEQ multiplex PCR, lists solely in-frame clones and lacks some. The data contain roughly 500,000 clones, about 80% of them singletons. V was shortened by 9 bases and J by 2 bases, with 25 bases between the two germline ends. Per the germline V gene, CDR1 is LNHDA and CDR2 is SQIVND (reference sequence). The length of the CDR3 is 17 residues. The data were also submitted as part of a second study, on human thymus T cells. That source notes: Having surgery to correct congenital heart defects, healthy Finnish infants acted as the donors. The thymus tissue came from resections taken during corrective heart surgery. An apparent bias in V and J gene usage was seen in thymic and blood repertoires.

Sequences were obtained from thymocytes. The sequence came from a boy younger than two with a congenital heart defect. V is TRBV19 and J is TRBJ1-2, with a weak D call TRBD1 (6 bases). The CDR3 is CASYTPPHRDNNYGYTF. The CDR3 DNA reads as TGTGCCAGCTATACCCCACCCCACAGGGACAACAACTATGGCTACACCTTC.